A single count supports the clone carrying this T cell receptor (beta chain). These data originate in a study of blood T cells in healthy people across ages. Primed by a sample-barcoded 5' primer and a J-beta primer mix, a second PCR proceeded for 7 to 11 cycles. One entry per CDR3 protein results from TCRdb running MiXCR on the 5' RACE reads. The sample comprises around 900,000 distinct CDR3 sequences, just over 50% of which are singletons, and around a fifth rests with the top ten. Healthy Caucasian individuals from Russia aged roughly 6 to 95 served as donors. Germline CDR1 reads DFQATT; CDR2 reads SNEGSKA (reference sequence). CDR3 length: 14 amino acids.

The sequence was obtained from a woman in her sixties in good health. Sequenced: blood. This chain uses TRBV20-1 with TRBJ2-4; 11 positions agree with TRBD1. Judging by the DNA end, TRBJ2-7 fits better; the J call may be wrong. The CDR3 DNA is TGCAGTGCTAAGGGACAGGGGGAGAGTGGCGAGCAGTACTTC. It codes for CSAKGQGESGEQYF.